Below, 16 T cell receptor beta chains from the same sample are listed, as sequenced in a study of blood T cell repertoires in COVID-19. Profiling relied on immunoSEQ multiplex PCR, and the TCRdb table lists in-frame clones only, not all of them. The table shows a few hundred thousand clones, with over 80% occurring only once. Sequencing was performed on PBMCs or T cells enriched from blood (not recorded which). These receptors all come from a woman aged 45-65 years who had recovered from COVID-19.

The rearrangement uses TRBV11-2 and TRBJ2-1; 7 bases match TRBD2. The CDR3 consists of 13 residues. Germline CDR1 SGHAT, CDR2 FQNNGV. Trimming removed 8 bases from V and 5 bases from J; junction bases left unmatched: 6. This chain's CDR3 is CASGLGPDNEQFF. The DNA for the CDR3 is TGTGCCAGCGGACTAGGCCCTGACAATGAGCAGTTCTTC.

The chain links TRBV14 to TRBJ1-2, with D unresolved. This CDR3 comprises 13 residues. V was trimmed by 4 bases and J by 2 bases, leaving 8 bases between them. Germline loops: CDR1 SGHDN, CDR2 FVKESK. The CDR3 DNA is TGTGCCAGCAGCCTAAGGCGGAACTATGGCTACACCTTC. Its translation: CASSLRRNYGYTF.

The chain recombines TRBV30 with TRBJ1-1, with 9 positions matching TRBD1. Germline V gives CDR1 GTSNPN, CDR2 SVGIG (reference sequence). V gave up 3 bases and J gave up 3 bases; unmatched junction bases: 5. The CDR3 length is 14 residues. The CDR3 DNA follows: TGTGCCTGGAGACAGGGGGCGGCCGACACTGAAGCTTTCTTT. As protein: CAWRQGAADTEAFF.

This chain links TRBV7-8 with TRBJ2-2, with D unresolved. Per germline, CDR1 SGHVS and CDR2 FQNEAQ. V lost 5 bases to trimming and J lost 5 bases, with 6 bases between them. This CDR3 has 12 amino acids. CDR3 sequence reads: CASSPRTGELFF. CDR3 DNA: TGTGCCAGCAGCCCCAGGACCGGGGAGCTGTTTTTT.

This chain joins TRBV30 and TRBJ1-6; TRBD1 is a possible D gene (5 bases). This CDR3 is built from 12 residues. Trimming took 7 bases from V and 6 from J, leaving 10 bases between them. Germline V gives CDR1 GTSNPN, CDR2 SVGIG (reference sequence). In DNA, the CDR3 is TGTGCCTACCGACAGACTAATTCACCCCTCCACTTT. As protein: CAYRQTNSPLHF. Based on the CDR3 plus reference TRBV30 and TRBJ1-6, the full variable domain is SQTIHQWPATLVQPVGSPLSLECTVEGTSNPNLYWYRQAAGRGLQLLFYSVGIGQISSEVPQNLSASRPQDRQFILSSKKLLLSDSGFYLCAYRQTNSPLHFGNGTRLTVT.

This clone was seen once. This chain joins TRBV10-2 and TRBJ2-7; TRBD1 agrees at 10 bases. Unmatched junction bases numbered 7, after V lost 1 base and J lost 4 bases. Germline values: CDR1 WSHSY, CDR2 SAAADI. The CDR3 runs to 16 residues. The DNA of the CDR3 is TGCGCCAGCAGTGAGTTCCAGACAGGGGGCGGGTACGAGCAGTACTTC. Its translation is CASSEFQTGGGYEQYF.

The V and J genes are TRBV6-6 and TRBJ1-2, with 10 bases identical to TRBD1. The germline CDR1 and CDR2 sequences are MNHNY and SVGAGI (reference sequence). The CDR3 length is 15 residues. With V trimmed by 4 bases and J by 3 bases, 5 bases remained unmatched. This CDR3 reads CASSSRDRGDYGYTF. In DNA, the CDR3 is TGTGCCAGCAGTTCAAGGGACAGGGGTGACTATGGCTACACCTTC.

This clone appeared a few times. The chain couples TRBV3-1 (or the pseudogene TRBV3-2) to TRBJ1-1, with D perhaps matching TRBD1 (6 bases). Germline CDR1 reads LGHDT; CDR2 reads YNNKEL (reference sequence). The CDR3 runs to 14 residues. V dropped 4 bases and J dropped 4 bases, with 13 bases sitting between them. The CDR3 DNA is TGTGCCAGCAGCCTACGGGACACTGGCACTGAAGCTTTCTTT. It yields the protein CASSLRDTGTEAFF.

The chain links TRBV18 to TRBJ1-1; no clear D. With 3 bases removed from V and 7 bases from J, the gap between germline ends came to 15 bases. The CDR3 is 14 residues long. Per the germline V gene, CDR1 is KGHSH and CDR2 is LQKENI. DNA for the CDR3: TGTGCCAGCTCACCCTCGGGGAGGTCAGATGAAGCTTTCTTT. Translating gives CASSPSGRSDEAFF.

To note about this clone: The sample has other DNA sequences that encode this CDR3 too. The chain links TRBV7-9 to TRBJ2-7; 8 bases align to TRBD1. The CDR3 sequence is 15 residues long. Looked up from germline, CDR1 is SEHNR and CDR2 is FQNEAQ (reference sequence). The ends lost 5 bases at V and 4 bases at J; junction bases unmatched: 10. Here the CDR3 DNA reads TGTGCCAGCAGCCTCGGACAGGGTGCCGGGTACGAGCAGTACTTC. This gives the protein CASSLGQGAGYEQYF.

The J gene is TRBJ1-1, the V gene TRBV25-1; D is unresolved. Trimming removed 7 bases at V and 4 bases at J, with 13 bases between. This CDR3 spans 13 amino acids. Germline assignment: CDR1 MGHDK and CDR2 SYGVNS. For the CDR3, the DNA is TGTGCCAGCATTTCGCGGGTCGGCACTGAAGCTTTCTTT. This codes for CASISRVGTEAFF.

The rearrangement links TRBV27 to TRBJ1-3; D unclear. V gave up 0 bases and J gave up 4 bases, with 10 bases separating them. This CDR3 is 15 amino acids long. Germline assignment: CDR1 MNHEY and CDR2 SMNVEV (reference sequence). This CDR3 is CASSLSHVSGNTIYF. DNA for the CDR3: TGTGCCAGCAGTTTATCCCATGTGTCCGGAAACACCATATATTTT.

The chain is built from TRBV20-1 and TRBJ2-5; D is unresolved. Germline V gene lookup returns CDR1 DFQATT and CDR2 SNEGSKA (reference sequence). The CDR3 is 11 residues long. V dropped 3 bases and J dropped 3 bases, with 5 bases sitting between them. CDR3 DNA sequence: TGCAGTGCTAGTTCCGAAGAGACCCAGTACTTC. Translation: CSASSEETQYF.

The chain is built from TRBV9 and TRBJ2-4; 11 bases are shared with TRBD2. From germline, CDR1 is SGDLS and CDR2 YYNGEE. J gave up 7 bases and V 3 bases, and 6 bases lay outside the gene matches. The CDR3 consists of 15 residues. CDR3 region: CASSATSGSLNIQYF. DNA for the CDR3: TGTGCCAGCAGCGCCACTAGCGGGAGTCTCAACATTCAGTACTTC.

The table lists this clone with a count of one. The chain recombines TRBV11-3 with TRBJ2-1; D gene ambiguous. The CDR3 has 13 amino acids. Germline V gene sequence: CDR1 SGHNT, CDR2 YENEEA. The V end lost 0 bases, the J end lost 8 bases, and 8 bases lay between the germline ends. In DNA form, the CDR3 reads TGTGCCAGCAGCTTAGATCAGGATTATGAGCAGTTCTTC. Translating gives CASSLDQDYEQFF.

The rearrangement uses TRBV6-1 and TRBJ1-6; D not certain. Between the trimmed V and J ends, which lost 1 base and 7 bases, there was a span of 11 bases. Per the germline V gene, CDR1 is MNHNS and CDR2 is SASEGT. This CDR3 is 15 amino acids long. CDR3 in amino acids: CASSEGVRRNSPLHF. The CDR3 DNA reads as TGTGCCAGCAGTGAAGGCGTACGTCGGAATTCACCCCTCCACTTT.